These 9 T cell receptor beta chains came from one sample sequenced in a study of identical twins (dated by TCRdb to the mid-2010s). Preparation of the library involved 5' RACE. TCRdb shows the sequencer as Illumina HiSeq 2000. TCRdb applied fastp at Q25 and MiXCR to the public reads, then kept only in-frame beta chains. Rows merge per CDR3 protein into single entries with the most common DNA and genes. For this sample the table gives around 250,000 distinct CDR3 sequences, of which 6.5% to 9.5% were detected only once. The top ten clonotypes cover about 3% of the sample. Separately, the same data were catalogued under a study of yellow fever vaccine responses in identical twins.

Input material: CD8+ T cells sorted from blood. The receptors here all came from a woman between 18 and 29 years old in good health.

This clonotype was found many times. At one of its ends the junction is not consistent with the germline gene, which may arise from a read error. The chain joins TRBV29-1 to TRBJ2-7, with a weak D call TRBD2 (7 bases). The V gene's germline CDR1 is SQVTM and CDR2 ANQGSEA. The CDR3 is 15 amino acids. The CDR3 sequence: CSVEGGVGGSYEQYF. DNA for the CDR3: TGCAGCGTGGAAGGGGGGGTTGGGGGCTCCTACGAGCAGTACTTC.

This clonotype has at least ten counts. The chain uses TRBV7-9 and TRBJ2-1, with TRBD1 matching over 7 bases. CDR1 is SEHNR and CDR2 is FQNEAQ in the germline V gene (reference sequence). J gave up 12 bases and V 5 bases, and 16 bases lay outside the gene matches. The CDR3 is 15 residues long. For the CDR3, the DNA is TGTGCCAGCAGCCCTACAGGGGATAAGATAGTGGGGCAGTTCTTC. It yields the protein CASSPTGDKIVGQFF.

This clonotype was found many times. V usage is TRBV29-1 and J usage is TRBJ2-7; TRBD1 aligns across 8 bases. J gave up 5 bases and V 1 base, and 7 bases lay outside the gene matches. The CDR3 length is 14 residues. Looked up from germline, CDR1 is SQVTM and CDR2 is ANQGSEA. CDR3 coding DNA: TGCAGCGTTGAAGGCCGGGACAGGAACCACGAGCAGTACTTC. Protein: CSVEGRDRNHEQYF.

CDR3 loop: CASSSISGAVTYTQYF. The CDR3 bases are TGTGCCAGCAGCTCAATTAGCGGGGCTGTAACATATACGCAGTATTTT. V and J are TRBV11-2 and TRBJ2-3; 8 nucleotides align to TRBD2. The CDR3 runs 16 residues. After removal of 4 bases from V and 7 bases from J, the junction contained 13 bases not matched to a gene. Germline lookup yields CDR1 SGHAT and CDR2 FQNNGV.

This clonotype has just a few counts. The chain employs TRBV10-2 and TRBJ2-7; D gene uncertain. The ends were cut back, 0 bases at V and 2 bases at J, with 11 bases in the middle. The CDR3 runs to 15 residues. Germline V gives CDR1 WSHSY, CDR2 SAAADI. This chain's CDR3 is CASSESSLAAYEQYF. The CDR3 nucleotides read TGCGCCAGCAGTGAGTCGAGTCTCGCAGCCTACGAGCAGTACTTC.

A word on this clonotype: A read error may explain this, as a much larger clone is one base away. V and J are TRBV5-6 and TRBJ2-1; 7 nucleotides line up with TRBD1. The CDR3 is made up of 12 amino acids. The germline gives CDR1 SGHDT, CDR2 YYEEEE. J gave up 10 bases and V 4 bases, and 5 bases lay outside the gene matches. This CDR3 reads CASSVTGEEQFF. The CDR3 DNA is TGTGCCAGCAGCGTTACAGGGGAGGAGCAGTTCTTC.

CDR3 in amino acids: CASSSQNNPTGELFF. For the CDR3, the DNA is TGTGCCAGCAGCTCGCAAAACAACCCCACCGGGGAGCTGTTTTTT. The rearrangement uses TRBV7-3 and TRBJ2-2; no definite D call. The CDR3 covers 15 residues. Germline V gene sequence: CDR1 SGHTA, CDR2 FQGTGA. The V end was cut by 4 bases, the J end by 4 bases, with 13 bases between.

This clonotype has just one count. An end of the junction differs from the germline gene, which may be a read error. CDR3 sequence reads: CACSLLGDNEQFF. The CDR3 DNA is TGCGCCTGCAGCCTCTTGGGGGACAATGAGCAGTTCTTC. The rearrangement joins TRBV5-1 to TRBJ2-1, with D tentatively TRBD1 or TRBD2 (5 bases each). The CDR3 extends over 13 amino acids. Germline values: CDR1 SGHRS, CDR2 YFSETQ.

This clonotype was observed many times. The chain joins TRBV20-1 to TRBJ2-7, with no clear D. The CDR3 has 12 residues. Trimming took off 1 base at V and 6 bases at J, with 10 bases between the two ends. Germline V gene sequence: CDR1 DFQATT, CDR2 SNEGSKA (reference sequence). This chain's CDR3 is CSARVSLVEQYF. For the CDR3, the DNA is TGCAGTGCTAGAGTCTCCCTTGTCGAGCAGTACTTC.